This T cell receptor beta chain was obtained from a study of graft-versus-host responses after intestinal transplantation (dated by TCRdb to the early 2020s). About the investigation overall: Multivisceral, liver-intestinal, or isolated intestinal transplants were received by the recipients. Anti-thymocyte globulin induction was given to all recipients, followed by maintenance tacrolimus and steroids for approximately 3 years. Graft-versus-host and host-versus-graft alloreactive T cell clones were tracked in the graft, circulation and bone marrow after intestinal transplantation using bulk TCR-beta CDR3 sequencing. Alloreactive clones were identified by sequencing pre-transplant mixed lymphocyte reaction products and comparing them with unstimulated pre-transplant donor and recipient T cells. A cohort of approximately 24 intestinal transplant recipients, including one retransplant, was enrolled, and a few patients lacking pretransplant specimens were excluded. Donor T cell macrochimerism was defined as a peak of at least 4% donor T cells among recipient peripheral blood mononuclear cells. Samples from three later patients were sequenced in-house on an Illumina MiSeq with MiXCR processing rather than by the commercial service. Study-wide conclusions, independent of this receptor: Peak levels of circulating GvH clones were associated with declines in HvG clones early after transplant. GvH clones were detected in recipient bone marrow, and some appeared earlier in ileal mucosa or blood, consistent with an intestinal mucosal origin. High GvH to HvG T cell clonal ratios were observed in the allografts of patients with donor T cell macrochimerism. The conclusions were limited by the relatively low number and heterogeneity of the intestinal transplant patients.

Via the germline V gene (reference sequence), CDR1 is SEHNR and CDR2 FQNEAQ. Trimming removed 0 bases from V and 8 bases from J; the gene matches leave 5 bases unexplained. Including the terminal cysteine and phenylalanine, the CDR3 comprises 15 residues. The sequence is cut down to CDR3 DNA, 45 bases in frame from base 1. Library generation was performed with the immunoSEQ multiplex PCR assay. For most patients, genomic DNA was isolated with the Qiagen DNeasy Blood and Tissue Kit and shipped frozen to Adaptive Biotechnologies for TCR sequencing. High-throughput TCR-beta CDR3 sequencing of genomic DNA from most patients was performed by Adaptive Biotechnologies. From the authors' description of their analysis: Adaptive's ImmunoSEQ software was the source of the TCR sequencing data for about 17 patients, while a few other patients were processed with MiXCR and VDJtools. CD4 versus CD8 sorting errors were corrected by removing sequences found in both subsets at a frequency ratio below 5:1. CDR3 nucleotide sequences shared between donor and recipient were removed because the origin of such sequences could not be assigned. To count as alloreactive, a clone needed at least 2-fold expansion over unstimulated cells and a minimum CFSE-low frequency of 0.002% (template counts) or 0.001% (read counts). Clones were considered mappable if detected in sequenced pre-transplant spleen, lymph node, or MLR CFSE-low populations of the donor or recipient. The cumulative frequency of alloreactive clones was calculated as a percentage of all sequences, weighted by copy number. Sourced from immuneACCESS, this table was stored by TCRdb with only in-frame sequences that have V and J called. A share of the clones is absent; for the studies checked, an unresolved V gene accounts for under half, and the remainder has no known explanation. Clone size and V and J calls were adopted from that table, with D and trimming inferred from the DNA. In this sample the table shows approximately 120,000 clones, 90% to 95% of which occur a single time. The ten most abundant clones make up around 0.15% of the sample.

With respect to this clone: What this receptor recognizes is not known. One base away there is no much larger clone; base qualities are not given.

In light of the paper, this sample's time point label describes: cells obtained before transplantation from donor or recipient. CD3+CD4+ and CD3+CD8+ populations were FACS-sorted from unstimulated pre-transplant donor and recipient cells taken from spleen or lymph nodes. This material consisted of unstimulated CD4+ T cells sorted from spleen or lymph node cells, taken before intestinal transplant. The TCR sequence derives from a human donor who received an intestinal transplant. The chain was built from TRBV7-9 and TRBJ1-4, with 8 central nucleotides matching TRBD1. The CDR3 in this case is CASSLATGAREKLFF. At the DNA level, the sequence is TGTGCCAGCAGCTTAGCGACAGGGGCCCGCGAAAAACTGTTTTTT.